These 10 T cell receptor beta chains originate from one sample sequenced in a study of identical twins. MiXCR, run by TCRdb on the 5' RACE reads, gives a single entry per CDR3 protein. Among 200,000 to 250,000 distinct CDR3 sequences, roughly 7% were seen once, and the ten largest hold about 3.6%. These records were also assigned to another study, of yellow fever vaccine responses in identical twins.

The sample consisted of memory (CD45RO+) T cells sorted from blood. These receptors all come from a woman aged 18-29 years in good health.

Only a few counts were recorded for this clonotype. The V gene is TRBV3-1, the J gene TRBJ2-3; 8 bases align to TRBD1. The CDR3 consists of 16 residues. The V and J ends lost 1 base and 2 bases, in that order; junction bases with no gene match: 5. Germline CDR1 LGHDT, CDR2 YNNKEL (reference sequence). The CDR3 region is CASSQGQGAYTDTQYF. In DNA form, the CDR3 reads TGTGCCAGCAGCCAAGGGCAGGGGGCATACACAGATACGCAGTATTTT.

The chain is built from TRBV20-1 and TRBJ2-5; 15 nucleotides align to TRBD2. The CDR3 consists of 15 residues. The V and J ends lost 5 bases and 2 bases, in that order; junction bases with no gene match: 3. From germline, CDR1 is DFQATT and CDR2 SNEGSKA (reference sequence). The CDR3 loop is CSASGLAGGQETQYF. CDR3 nucleotide sequence: TGCAGTGCTTCGGGACTAGCGGGGGGTCAAGAGACCCAGTACTTC.

The rearrangement uses TRBV3-1 and TRBJ1-2; the D gene is possibly TRBD1 (5 bases). This CDR3 has 11 amino acids. Germline values: CDR1 LGHDT, CDR2 YNNKEL (reference sequence). The V end was cut by 3 bases, the J end by 10 bases, with 9 bases between. CDR3 residues: CASSQRGDYTF. As DNA, the CDR3 is TGTGCCAGCAGCCAGAGGGGAGACTACACCTTC.

This clonotype has ten or more counts. The J gene is TRBJ2-7, the V gene TRBV12-3 or TRBV12-4; D possibly corresponds to TRBD2 (5 bases). Trimming cost V 2 bases and J 4 bases, with 6 bases left between them. The CDR3 is made up of 12 amino acids. As DNA, the CDR3 is TGTGCCAGCAGTTTAACTAGGTACGAGCAGTACTTC. This translates into CASSLTRYEQYF.

This clonotype showed up just a few times. CDR3: CASRSTYSAETQYF. In DNA form, the CDR3 reads TGTGCCAGTAGGTCGACTTACTCGGCAGAGACCCAGTACTTC. The chain employs TRBV19 and TRBJ2-5; D uncertain. Trimming left V 6 bases short and J 4 bases short, with 15 bases between. The CDR3 runs to 14 residues. The germline V gene has CDR1 LNHDA and CDR2 SQIVND (reference sequence).

Only a few counts were recorded for this clonotype. This rearrangement joins TRBV25-1 to TRBJ2-7; 8 nucleotides match TRBD1. The CDR3 totals 13 residues. The germline V gene encodes CDR1 MGHDK and CDR2 SYGVNS. V was clipped by 5 bases and J by 7 bases; unmatched bases: 7. CDR3 residues: CASSSQGAREQYF. The CDR3 nucleotides read TGTGCCAGCAGTAGTCAGGGGGCGCGGGAGCAGTACTTC.

Here the CDR3 reads CASIRGQGGEAFF. For the CDR3, the DNA is TGTGCCAGTATTCGGGGACAGGGGGGTGAAGCTTTCTTT. V and J are TRBV6-1 and TRBJ1-1; 11 bases are a match to TRBD1. This CDR3 has 13 amino acids. V was clipped by 9 bases and J by 7 bases; unmatched bases: 7. Germline CDR1 is MNHNS and CDR2 is SASEGT.

V gene TRBV5-1 combines with J gene TRBJ1-1; D possibly corresponds to TRBD1 (5 bases). The CDR3 loop spans 16 amino acids. Germline values: CDR1 SGHRS, CDR2 YFSETQ. V was shortened by 1 base and J by 4 bases, with 17 bases between the two germline ends. The CDR3 DNA sequence: TGCGCCAGCAGCTTGTCGGGCGGGGGTGCGGGCACTGAAGCTTTCTTT. Translated, it gives CASSLSGGGAGTEAFF.

This chain links TRBV18 with TRBJ2-1; TRBD2 matches at 9 bases. This CDR3 is built from 15 residues. The germline V gene has CDR1 KGHSH and CDR2 LQKENI. The junction had 10 bases not matched to a gene; V was cut back by 4 bases and J by 9 bases. The CDR3 loop reads CASSQSGLASGEQFF. CDR3 nucleotides: TGTGCCAGCTCACAGTCGGGACTAGCCTCCGGTGAGCAGTTCTTC.

The J gene is TRBJ2-3, the V gene TRBV9; D is possibly TRBD1 (6 bases). This CDR3 comprises 13 residues. Deletions cut 4 bases from V and 6 bases from J, with 12 bases between. Germline V gives CDR1 SGDLS, CDR2 YYNGEE. In nucleotides, the CDR3 is TGTGCCAGCAGCCGTCAGGGGTCCGATACGCAGTATTTT. It encodes CASSRQGSDTQYF.